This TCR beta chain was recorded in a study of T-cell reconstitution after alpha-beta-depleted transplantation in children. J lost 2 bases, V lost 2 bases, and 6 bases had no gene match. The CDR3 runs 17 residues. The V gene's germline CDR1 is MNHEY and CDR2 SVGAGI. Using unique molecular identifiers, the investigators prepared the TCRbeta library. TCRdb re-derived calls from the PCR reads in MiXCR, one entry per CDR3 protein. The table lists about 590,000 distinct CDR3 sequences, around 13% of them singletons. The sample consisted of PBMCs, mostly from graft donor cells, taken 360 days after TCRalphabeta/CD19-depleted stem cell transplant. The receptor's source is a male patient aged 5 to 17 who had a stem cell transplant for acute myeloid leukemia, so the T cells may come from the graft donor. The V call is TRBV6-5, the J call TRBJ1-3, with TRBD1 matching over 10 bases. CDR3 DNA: TGTGCCAGCAGTTACCCGGGACAGGGGAAAGCTGGAAACACCATATATTTT. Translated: CASSYPGQGKAGNTIYF.